A single sample is the source of the 6 T cell receptor beta chains below, sequenced in a study of cytomegalovirus exposure and HLA in healthy donors. The study ran its PCR with 60 Vbeta and 13 Jbeta primers. The method was immunoSEQ multiplex PCR; TCRdb's version includes in-frame clones alone and lacks a portion of them. Recorded for this sample: roughly 77,000 clones. The source material was PBMCs. The receptor source for this set is a young man in good health and CMV-seronegative.

V is TRBV5-5 and J is TRBJ1-5; D perhaps matches TRBD1 (6 bases). This CDR3 is built from 15 residues. Looked up from germline, CDR1 is SGHKS and CDR2 is YYEKEE (reference sequence). Trimming shortened V by 0 bases and J by 5 bases, and 12 bases separated the two germline ends. The CDR3 here is CASSLAPDRYQPQHF. DNA of the CDR3: TGTGCCAGCAGCTTGGCCCCAGACAGGTATCAGCCCCAGCATTTT.

This rearrangement joins TRBV6-5 to TRBJ2-7; the D gene is possibly TRBD2 (5 bases). Germline loops: CDR1 MNHEY, CDR2 SVGAGI. Trimming took 5 bases from V and 3 from J, leaving 11 bases between them. CDR3 length: 13 amino acids. The CDR3 DNA is TGTGCCAGCAGTCGGTCCGGGGTCTACGAGCAGTACTTC. It translates to CASSRSGVYEQYF.

The chain couples TRBV5-1 to TRBJ2-2; TRBD2 aligns across 9 bases. In germline, CDR1 is SGHRS, CDR2 YFSETQ. J gave up 6 bases and V 0 bases, and 0 bases lay outside the gene matches. The CDR3 totals 14 residues. CDR3 in amino acids: CASSLASGAGELFF. The DNA for the CDR3 is TGCGCCAGCAGCTTGGCTAGCGGGGCCGGGGAGCTGTTTTTT.

V is TRBV18 and J is TRBJ2-3; 11 bases are a match to TRBD2. Germline assignment: CDR1 KGHSH and CDR2 LQKENI. This CDR3 comprises 17 residues. After removal of 0 bases from V and 0 bases from J, the junction contained 2 bases not matched to a gene. Here the CDR3 DNA reads TGTGCCAGCTCACCACCGGGACTAGCGGATAGCACAGATACGCAGTATTTT. Translation: CASSPPGLADSTDTQYF.

J is TRBJ2-7 and V is TRBV11-3, with D tentatively TRBD1 (7 bases). The CDR3 loop spans 14 amino acids. CDR1 SGHNT and CDR2 YENEEA come from the germline V gene. The ends were cut back, 1 base at V and 6 bases at J, with 13 bases in the middle. The CDR3 here is CASSLGGRGAEQYF. In nucleotides, the CDR3 is TGTGCCAGCAGCTTAGGTGGCAGGGGGGCCGAGCAGTACTTC. The whole variable domain, filled in from reference TRBV11-3 and TRBJ2-7, reads EAGVVQSPRYKIIEKKQPVAFWCNPISGHNTLYWYLQNLGQGPELLIRYENEEAVDDSQLPKDRFSAERLKGVDSTLKIQPAELGDSAVYLCASSLGGRGAEQYFGPGTRLTVT.

The chain is built from TRBV29-1 and TRBJ2-5, with D unresolved. V lost 4 bases and J lost 7, with 19 bases in between. This CDR3 has 14 residues. Germline CDR1 reads SQVTM; CDR2 reads ANQGSEA. The CDR3 bases are TGCAGCGTTGCGGTAGGTGTGGCCCCAGGGACCCAGTACTTC. It encodes CSVAVGVAPGTQYF.